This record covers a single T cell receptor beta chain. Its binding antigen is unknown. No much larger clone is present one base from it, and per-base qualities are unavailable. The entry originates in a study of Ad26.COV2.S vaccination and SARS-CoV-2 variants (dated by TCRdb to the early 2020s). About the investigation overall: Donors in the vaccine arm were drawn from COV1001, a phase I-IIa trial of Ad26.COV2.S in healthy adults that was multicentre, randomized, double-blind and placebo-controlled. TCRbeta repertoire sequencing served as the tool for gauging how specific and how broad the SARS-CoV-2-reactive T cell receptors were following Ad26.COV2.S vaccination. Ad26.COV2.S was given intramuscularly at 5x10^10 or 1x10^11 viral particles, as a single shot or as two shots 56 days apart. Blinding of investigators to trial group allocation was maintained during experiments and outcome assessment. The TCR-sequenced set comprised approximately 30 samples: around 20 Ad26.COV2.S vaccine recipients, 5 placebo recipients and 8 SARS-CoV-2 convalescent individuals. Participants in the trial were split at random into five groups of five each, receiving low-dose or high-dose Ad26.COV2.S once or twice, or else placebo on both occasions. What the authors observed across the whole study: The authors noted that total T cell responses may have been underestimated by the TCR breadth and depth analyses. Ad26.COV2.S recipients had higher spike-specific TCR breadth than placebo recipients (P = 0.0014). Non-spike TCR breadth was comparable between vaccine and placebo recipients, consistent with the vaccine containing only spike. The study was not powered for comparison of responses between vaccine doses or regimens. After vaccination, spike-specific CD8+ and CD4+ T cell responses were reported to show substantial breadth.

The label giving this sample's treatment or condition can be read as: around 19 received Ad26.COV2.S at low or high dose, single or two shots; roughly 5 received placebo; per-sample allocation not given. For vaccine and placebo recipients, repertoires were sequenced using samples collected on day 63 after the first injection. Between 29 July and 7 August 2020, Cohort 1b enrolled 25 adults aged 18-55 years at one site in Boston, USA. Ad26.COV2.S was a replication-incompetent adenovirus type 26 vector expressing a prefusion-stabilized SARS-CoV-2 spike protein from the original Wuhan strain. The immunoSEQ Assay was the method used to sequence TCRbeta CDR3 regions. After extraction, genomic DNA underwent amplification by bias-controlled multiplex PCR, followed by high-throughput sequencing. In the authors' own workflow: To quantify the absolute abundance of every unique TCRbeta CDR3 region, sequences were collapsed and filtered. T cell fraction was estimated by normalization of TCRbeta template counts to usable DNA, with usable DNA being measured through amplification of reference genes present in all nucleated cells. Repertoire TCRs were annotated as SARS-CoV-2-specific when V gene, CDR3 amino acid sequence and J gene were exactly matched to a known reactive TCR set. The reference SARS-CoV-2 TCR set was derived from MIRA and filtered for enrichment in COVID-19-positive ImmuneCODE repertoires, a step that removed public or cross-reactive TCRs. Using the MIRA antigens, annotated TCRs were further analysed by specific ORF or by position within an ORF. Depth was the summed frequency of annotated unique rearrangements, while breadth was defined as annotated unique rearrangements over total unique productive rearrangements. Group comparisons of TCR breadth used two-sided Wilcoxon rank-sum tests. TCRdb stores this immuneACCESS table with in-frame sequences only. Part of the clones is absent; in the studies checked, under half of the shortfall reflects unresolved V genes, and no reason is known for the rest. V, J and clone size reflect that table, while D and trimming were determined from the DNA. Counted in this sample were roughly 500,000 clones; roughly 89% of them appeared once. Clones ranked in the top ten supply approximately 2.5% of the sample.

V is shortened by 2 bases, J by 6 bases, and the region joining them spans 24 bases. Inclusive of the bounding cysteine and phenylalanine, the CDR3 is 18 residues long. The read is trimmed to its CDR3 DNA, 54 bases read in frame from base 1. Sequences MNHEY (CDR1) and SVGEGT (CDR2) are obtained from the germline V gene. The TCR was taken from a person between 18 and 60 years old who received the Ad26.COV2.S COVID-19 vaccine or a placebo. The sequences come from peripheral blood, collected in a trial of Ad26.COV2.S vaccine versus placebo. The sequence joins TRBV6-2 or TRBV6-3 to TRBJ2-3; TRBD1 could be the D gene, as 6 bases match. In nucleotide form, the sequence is TGTGCCAGCAGTTACAAGCCCACCGACAGGAACTCGCTCGATACGCAGTATTTT. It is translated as CASSYKPTDRNSLDTQYF.